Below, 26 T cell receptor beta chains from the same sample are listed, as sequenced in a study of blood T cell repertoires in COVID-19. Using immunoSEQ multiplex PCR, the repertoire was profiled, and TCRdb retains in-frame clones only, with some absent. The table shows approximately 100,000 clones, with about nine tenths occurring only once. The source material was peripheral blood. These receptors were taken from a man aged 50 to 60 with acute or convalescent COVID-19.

This chain's CDR3 is CASSSRDRVYNEQFF. The CDR3, as DNA: TGTGCCAGCAGCTCCCGGGACAGGGTCTACAATGAGCAGTTCTTC. The chain employs TRBV5-6 and TRBJ2-1, with 9 bases fitting TRBD1. Germline V CDR1 and CDR2: SGHDT, YYEEEE. With V trimmed by 3 bases and J by 3 bases, 4 bases remained unmatched. CDR3 length equals 15 residues.

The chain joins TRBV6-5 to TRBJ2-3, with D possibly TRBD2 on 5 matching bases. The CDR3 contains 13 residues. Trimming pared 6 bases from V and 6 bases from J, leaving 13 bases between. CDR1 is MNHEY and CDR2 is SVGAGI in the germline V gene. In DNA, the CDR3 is TGTGCCAGCAGATGGAGGACCGGGGATACGCAGTATTTT. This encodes CASRWRTGDTQYF.

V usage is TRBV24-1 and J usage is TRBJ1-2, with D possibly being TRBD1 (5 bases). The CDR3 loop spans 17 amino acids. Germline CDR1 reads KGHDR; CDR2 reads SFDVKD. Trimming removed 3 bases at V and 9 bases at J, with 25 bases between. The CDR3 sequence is CATSDAKGMINRGSYTF. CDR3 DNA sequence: TGTGCCACCAGTGATGCAAAGGGGATGATCAATCGCGGGAGCTACACCTTC.

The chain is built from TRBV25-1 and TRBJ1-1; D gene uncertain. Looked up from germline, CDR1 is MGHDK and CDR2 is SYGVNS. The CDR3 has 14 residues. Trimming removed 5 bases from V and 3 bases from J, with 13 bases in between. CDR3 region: CASSSVRTDTEAFF. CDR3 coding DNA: TGTGCCAGCAGTAGCGTCCGAACGGACACTGAAGCTTTCTTT.

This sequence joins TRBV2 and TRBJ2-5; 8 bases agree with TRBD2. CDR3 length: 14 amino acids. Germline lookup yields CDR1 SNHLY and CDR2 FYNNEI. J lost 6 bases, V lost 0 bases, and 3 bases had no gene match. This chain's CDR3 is CASSEARGGKTQYF. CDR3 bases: TGTGCCAGCAGTGAAGCTCGGGGGGGCAAGACCCAGTACTTC.

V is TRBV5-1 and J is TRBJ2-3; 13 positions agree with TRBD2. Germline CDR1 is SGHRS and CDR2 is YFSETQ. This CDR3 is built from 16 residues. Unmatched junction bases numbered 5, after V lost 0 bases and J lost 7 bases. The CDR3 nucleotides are TGCGCCAGCAGCTTGGCCGGGACTAGCGGGATGCATACGCAGTATTTT. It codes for CASSLAGTSGMHTQYF.

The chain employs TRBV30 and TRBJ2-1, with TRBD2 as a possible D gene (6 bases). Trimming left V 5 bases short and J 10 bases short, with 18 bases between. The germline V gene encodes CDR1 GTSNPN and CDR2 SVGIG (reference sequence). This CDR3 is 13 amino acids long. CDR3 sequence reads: CAWSPGVGGEQFF. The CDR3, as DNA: TGTGCCTGGTCCCCAGGAGTCGGAGGGGAGCAGTTCTTC.

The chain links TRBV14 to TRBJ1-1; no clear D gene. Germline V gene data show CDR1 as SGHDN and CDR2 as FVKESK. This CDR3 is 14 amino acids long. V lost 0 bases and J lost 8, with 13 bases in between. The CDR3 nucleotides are TGTGCCAGCAGCCAAGAGCTGAGAAACTCGGAAGCTTTCTTT. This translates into CASSQELRNSEAFF.

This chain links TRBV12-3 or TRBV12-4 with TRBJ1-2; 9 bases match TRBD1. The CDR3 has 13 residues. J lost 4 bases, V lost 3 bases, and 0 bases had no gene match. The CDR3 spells CASSLGQGYGYTF. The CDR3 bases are TGTGCCAGCAGTTTGGGACAGGGCTATGGCTACACCTTC.

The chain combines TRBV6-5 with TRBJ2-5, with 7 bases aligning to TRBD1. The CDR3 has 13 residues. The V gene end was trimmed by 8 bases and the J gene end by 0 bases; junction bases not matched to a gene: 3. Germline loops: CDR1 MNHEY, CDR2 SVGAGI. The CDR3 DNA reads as TGTGCCAGCCTAGACAGGGACCAAGAGACCCAGTACTTC. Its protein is CASLDRDQETQYF.

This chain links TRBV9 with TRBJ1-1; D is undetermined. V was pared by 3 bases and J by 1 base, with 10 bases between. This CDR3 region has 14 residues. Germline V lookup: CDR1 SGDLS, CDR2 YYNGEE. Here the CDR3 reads CASSGLRSNTEAFF. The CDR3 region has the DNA TGTGCCAGCAGCGGACTGAGATCGAACACTGAAGCTTTCTTT.

The CDR3 here is CASSYGYSATNTEAFF. CDR3 sequence (DNA): TGTGCCAGCAGTTACGGGTATAGCGCTACGAACACTGAAGCTTTCTTT. V gene TRBV6-5 combines with J gene TRBJ1-1; no clear D gene. The CDR3 has 16 amino acids. CDR1 is MNHEY, CDR2 SVGAGI, per germline. V was clipped by 2 bases and J by 1 base, with 14 bases between them.

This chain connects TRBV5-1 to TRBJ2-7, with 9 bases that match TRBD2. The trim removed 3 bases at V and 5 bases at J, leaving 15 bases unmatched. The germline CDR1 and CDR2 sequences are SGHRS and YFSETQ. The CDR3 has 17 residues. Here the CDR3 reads CASSSNTVAGVANEQYF. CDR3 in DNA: TGCGCCAGCAGCTCAAATACTGTAGCGGGAGTCGCGAACGAGCAGTACTTC.

This CDR3 is CASGLVAVDRGRQPQHF. In DNA, the CDR3 is TGTGCTAGTGGTTTGGTAGCGGTCGACAGGGGACGACAGCCCCAGCATTTT. The genes are TRBV12-5 and TRBJ1-5; 8 bases are shared with TRBD1. From germline, CDR1 is LGHNT and CDR2 FRNRAP. With V trimmed by 0 bases and J by 7 bases, 11 bases remained unmatched. There are 17 residues in the CDR3.

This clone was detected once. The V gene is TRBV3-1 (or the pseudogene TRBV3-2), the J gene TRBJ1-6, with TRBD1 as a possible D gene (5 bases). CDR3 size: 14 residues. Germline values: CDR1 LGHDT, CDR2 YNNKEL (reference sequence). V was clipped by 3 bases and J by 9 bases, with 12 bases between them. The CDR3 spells CASSQDPGGSPLHF. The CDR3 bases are TGTGCCAGCAGCCAGGACCCGGGGGGTTCACCCCTCCACTTT.

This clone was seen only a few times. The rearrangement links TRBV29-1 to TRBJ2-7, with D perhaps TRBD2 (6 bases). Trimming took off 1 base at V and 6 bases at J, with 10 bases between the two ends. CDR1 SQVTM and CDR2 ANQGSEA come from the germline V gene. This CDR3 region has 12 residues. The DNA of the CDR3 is TGCAGCGTTGAAGCCGGGAGTGGCGAGCAGTACTTC. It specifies CSVEAGSGEQYF.

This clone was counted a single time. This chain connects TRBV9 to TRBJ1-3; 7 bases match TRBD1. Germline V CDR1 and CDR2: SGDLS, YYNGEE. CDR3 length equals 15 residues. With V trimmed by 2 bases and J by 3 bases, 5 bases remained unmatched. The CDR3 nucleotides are TGTGCCAGCAGCGTGGGACAGAGTAATGGAAACACCATATATTTT. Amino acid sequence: CASSVGQSNGNTIYF. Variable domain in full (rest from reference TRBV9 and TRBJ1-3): DSGVTQTPKHLITATGQRVTLRCSPRSGDLSVYWYQQSLDQGLQFLIQYYNGEERAKGNILERFSAQQFPDLHSELNLSSLELGDSALYFCASSVGQSNGNTIYFGEGSWLTVV.

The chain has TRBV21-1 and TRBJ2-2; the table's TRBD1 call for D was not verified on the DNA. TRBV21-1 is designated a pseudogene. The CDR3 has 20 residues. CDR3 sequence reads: CASSKALGQGAHENTGELFF. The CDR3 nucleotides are TGTGCCAGCAGCAAAGCGTTAGGACAGGGGGCCCACGAGAACACCGGGGAGCTGTTTTTT.

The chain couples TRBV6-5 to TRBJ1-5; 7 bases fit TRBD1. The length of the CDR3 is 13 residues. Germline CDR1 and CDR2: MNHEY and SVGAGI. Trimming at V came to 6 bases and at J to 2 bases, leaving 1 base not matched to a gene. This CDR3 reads CASRGQGNQPQHF. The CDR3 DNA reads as TGTGCCAGCAGAGGACAGGGCAATCAGCCCCAGCATTTT.

The CDR3 nucleotides read TGTGCCAGTAGTATGACAGGGTGGGTCCACGAGCAGTACTTC. The encoded protein is CASSMTGWVHEQYF. This chain joins TRBV19 and TRBJ2-7; TRBD1 agrees at 7 bases. The length of the CDR3 is 14 residues. The germline CDR1 and CDR2 sequences are LNHDA and SQIVND (reference sequence). The V and J ends lost 3 bases and 5 bases, in that order; junction bases with no gene match: 7.

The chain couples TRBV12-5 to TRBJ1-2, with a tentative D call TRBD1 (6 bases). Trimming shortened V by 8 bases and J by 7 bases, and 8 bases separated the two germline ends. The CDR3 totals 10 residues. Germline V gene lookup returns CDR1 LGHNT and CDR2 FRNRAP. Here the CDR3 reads CASSGVGYTF. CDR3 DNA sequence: TGTGCTAGTTCAGGGGTTGGCTACACCTTC.

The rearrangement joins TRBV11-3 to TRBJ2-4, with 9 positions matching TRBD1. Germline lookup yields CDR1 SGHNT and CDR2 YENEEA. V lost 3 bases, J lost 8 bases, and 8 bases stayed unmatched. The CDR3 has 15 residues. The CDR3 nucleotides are TGTGCCAGCAGCTTTGGACAGGGGAAAACGGACATTCAGTACTTC. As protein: CASSFGQGKTDIQYF. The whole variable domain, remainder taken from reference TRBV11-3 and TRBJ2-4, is EAGVVQSPRYKIIEKKQPVAFWCNPISGHNTLYWYLQNLGQGPELLIRYENEEAVDDSQLPKDRFSAERLKGVDSTLKIQPAELGDSAVYLCASSFGQGKTDIQYFGAGTRLSVL.

The CDR3 DNA is TGTGCCAGCAGTTTATCCTGGACAGGGGGTCTGGCAGATACGCAGTATTTT. This sequence encodes CASSLSWTGGLADTQYF. The chain has TRBV27 and TRBJ2-3, with 10 bases fitting TRBD1. After removal of 0 bases from V and 4 bases from J, the junction contained 7 bases not matched to a gene. Germline V gives CDR1 MNHEY, CDR2 SMNVEV (reference sequence). The CDR3 extends over 17 amino acids.

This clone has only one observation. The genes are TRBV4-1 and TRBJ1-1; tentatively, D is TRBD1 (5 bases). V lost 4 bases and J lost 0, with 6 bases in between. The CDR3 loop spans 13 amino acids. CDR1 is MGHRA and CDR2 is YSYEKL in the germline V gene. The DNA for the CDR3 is TGCGCCAGCAGCCTGACAGTGAACACTGAAGCTTTCTTT. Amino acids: CASSLTVNTEAFF.

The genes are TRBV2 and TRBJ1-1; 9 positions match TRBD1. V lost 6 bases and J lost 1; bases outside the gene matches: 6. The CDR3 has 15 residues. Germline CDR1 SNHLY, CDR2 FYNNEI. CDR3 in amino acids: CASSRGGQGNTEAFF. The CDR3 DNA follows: TGTGCCAGCAGCAGAGGGGGACAGGGGAACACTGAAGCTTTCTTT. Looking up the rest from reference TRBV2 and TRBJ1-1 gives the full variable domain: EPEVTQTPSHQVTQMGQEVILRCVPISNHLYFYWYRQILGQKVEFLVSFYNNEISEKSEIFDDQFSVERPDGSNFTLKIRSTKLEDSAMYFCASSRGGQGNTEAFFGQGTRLTVV.

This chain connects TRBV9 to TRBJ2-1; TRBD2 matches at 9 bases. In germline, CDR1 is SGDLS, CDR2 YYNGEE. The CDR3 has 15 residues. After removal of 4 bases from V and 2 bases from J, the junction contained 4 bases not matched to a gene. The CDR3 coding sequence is TGTGCCAGCAGCTCGGGACTAGCTACCTACAATGAGCAGTTCTTC. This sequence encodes CASSSGLATYNEQFF.